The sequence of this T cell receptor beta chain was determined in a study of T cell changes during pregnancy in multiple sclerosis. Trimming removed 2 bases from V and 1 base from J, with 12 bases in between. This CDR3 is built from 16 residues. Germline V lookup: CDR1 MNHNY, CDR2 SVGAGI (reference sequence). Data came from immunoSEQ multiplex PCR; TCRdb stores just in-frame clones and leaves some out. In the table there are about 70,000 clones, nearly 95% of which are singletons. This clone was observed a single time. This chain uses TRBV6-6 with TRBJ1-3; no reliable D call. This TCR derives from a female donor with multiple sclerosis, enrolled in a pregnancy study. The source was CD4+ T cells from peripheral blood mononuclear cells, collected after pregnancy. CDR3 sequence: CASSYEGIGSGNTIYF. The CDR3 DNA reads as TGTGCCAGCAGTTACGAGGGTATAGGGTCTGGAAACACCATATATTTT.